The clone carrying this TCR beta chain occurred a few times. Trimming took 9 bases from V and 10 from J, leaving 19 bases between them. The CDR3 covers 14 residues. Germline V gives CDR1 MNHNY, CDR2 SVGAGI (reference sequence). This entry is derived from a study of stem cell transplantation in POMP-related autoinflammatory disease. Study details: Defective thymoproteasomes were hypothesized to impair CD8+ T-cell positive selection.

Libraries were prepared by immunoSEQ multiplex PCR; TCRdb keeps only in-frame clonotypes and omits some of them. The sample has thousands of clones, roughly four fifths seen once. V gene TRBV6-6 combines with J gene TRBJ1-6; no clear D gene. This TCR came from a human donor in good health. The source material was a CXCR5-defined cell subset from PBMCs. The CDR3 DNA is TGTGCCAGTATCCCCTTGCCATACGGCTCACCCCTCCACTTT. It codes for CASIPLPYGSPLHF.